Listed here is a single T cell receptor beta chain. Its target antigen remains unknown. Within one base of it there is no much larger clone, and no base qualities were kept. This specimen comes from a study of T cell responses to AZD1222 COVID-19 vaccine (dated by TCRdb to about 2021). Looking at the study overall: Because spike-specific TCR depth and breadth did not differ between the two schedules, AZD1222 recipients who got a second dose at roughly 4 weeks were pooled with those who got a second dose at roughly 12 weeks. TCR sequencing was performed for some 250 trial participants, of whom some 200 were given two doses of AZD1222 and approximately 25 were given two doses of MenACWY control vaccine. Trial participants were enrolled into age subgroups of 18-55, 56-69 and 70-plus years, which contained about 150, 28 and 57 TCR-sequenced participants, respectively.

Overall study results and their limits: Vaccine-associated CD4 TCRs spanned the whole spike protein, with dominant responses in regions 160-218 and 743-854. Only six or seven AZD1222 recipients were SARS-CoV-2 seropositive at baseline, limiting conclusions about previously exposed vaccinees. Most participants were white British and females outnumbered males, and the authors suggested that clonal diversity may have been underestimated. In the small 56-69-year group, the increase in depth fell short of significance, most likely because of low power. Because no day 14 peak-response samples were available, the repertoires could be characterized only after the peak T cell response. Spike-specific TCR breadth and depth rose significantly after two AZD1222 doses compared with day 0 and with MenACWY recipients. Reportedly, close to half of the unique spike-specific TCRs recognized epitopes lying outside the regions that are mutated in the B.1.351 and B.1.1.7 variants.

Explained via the paper, the time point label denotes: baseline before first vaccination. Vaccinee samples came from UK trials COV001 and COV002, including a single-blind randomized controlled phase 2/3 trial of AZD1222 (ChAdOx1 nCoV-19) in healthy adults. For TCRbeta chain sequencing, PBMC samples from trial participants were taken at day 0 and at day 28 after the second dose. The CDR3 regions of human TCRbeta chains were subjected to immunosequencing. As for how the authors treated the data: Repertoire TCRs were checked for matches against a reference library of SARS-CoV-2-specific TCRs that had been generated using the MIRA antigen-specificity platform. Breadth meant the fraction of unique TCRs that were SARS-CoV-2-associated, whereas depth meant the fraction of total T cells that were SARS-CoV-2-associated. Each spike-specific TCR was assigned to its reactive spike region and to a CD4 or CD8 class using the MIRA data. Log10-transformed breadth and depth values were compared by one-way ANOVA with Sidak's multiple comparisons tests. Here the immuneACCESS table is served through TCRdb, limited to in-frame sequences with V and J called. Missing clones are a known gap in these copies; in checked studies unresolved V genes cover under half, and the rest lacks a known reason. For V, J and clone size, that table is used; D and trimming come from the DNA. The sample table contains tens of thousands of clones; only one count was recorded for roughly four fifths of them. The leading ten clones occupy 5.4% of the sample.

The CDR3 covers 13 residues, taking in both the cysteine and the phenylalanine. Only the CDR3 portion is preserved as DNA: 39 bases, with reading frame beginning at the first base. For CDR1 and CDR2, the germline V gene lists SNHLY and FYNNEI. V is clipped by 6 bases and J by 2 bases, and the sequence between their germline boundaries is 10 bases long. Here the chain combines TRBV2 and TRBJ1-2; a tentative D call is TRBD1 (5 bases match). The source material was peripheral blood, sampled on day 0 of AZD1222 vaccination. The sequence was collected from an adult in good health. CDR3 region: CASRRGDNYGYTF. The base sequence is TGTGCCAGCAGAAGGGGTGACAACTATGGCTACACCTTC.